At least ten counts were recorded for the clone carrying this TCR beta chain. The sample carries other DNA sequences with the same CDR3. Authors' analysis steps: CDR3 was compared across clinicopathological groups, and the resulting differences were used to build a distant-metastasis classifier for papillary thyroid cancer. TCRdb re-called clones from the PCR reads using MiXCR. V and J calls and clone size were set by TCRdb, not the authors. The repertoire holds 34,000 or so clones, with 20% as singletons. The junction had 9 bases not matched to a gene; V was cut back by 7 bases and J by 0 bases. CDR3 length: 16 amino acids. The germline V gene has CDR1 MNHEY and CDR2 SMNVEV (reference sequence). This entry belongs to a study of metastatic and nonmetastatic thyroid tumors. Study at large: Where malignant and benign thyroid patients were concerned, repertoires were compared across blood and tumor or nodule tissue.

Treatment of any kind had been given to no patient before thyroid surgery. The TCR was taken from a female donor with papillary thyroid cancer or a benign thyroid nodule (not recorded which). Some clones in this sample may be carry-over from other donors' samples. Sequencing was performed on blood. The V gene is TRBV27, the J gene TRBJ2-1; TRBD2 matches at 7 bases. The CDR3 is CASNLAVHSSYNEQFF. CDR3 DNA sequence: TGTGCCAGCAATCTAGCGGTCCACAGCTCCTACAATGAGCAGTTCTTC.